The present T cell receptor beta chain was sequenced within a study of identical twins. This CDR3 contains 13 residues. Germline V gene lookup returns CDR1 KGHSH and CDR2 LQKENI. V was trimmed by 4 bases and J by 11 bases, leaving 17 bases between them. TCRdb re-analysed the 5' RACE reads in MiXCR, keeping a single row per CDR3 protein. This sample carries fewer than 500,000 distinct CDR3 sequences, approximately 25% of them seen once, and the ten largest clones take 2.9%. This clonotype was seen a handful of times. These data also formed part of another study, on T cells expressing NK-cell markers.

The gene calls are TRBV18 and TRBJ1-1, with D perhaps matching TRBD1 (6 bases). What was sequenced was CD4+ T cells sorted from blood. This TCR was sampled from a woman between 18 and 29 years old in good health. CDR3 sequence (DNA): TGTGCCAGCTCACTGGACCCCCAGGGGTGGGCTTTCTTT. Protein: CASSLDPQGWAFF.